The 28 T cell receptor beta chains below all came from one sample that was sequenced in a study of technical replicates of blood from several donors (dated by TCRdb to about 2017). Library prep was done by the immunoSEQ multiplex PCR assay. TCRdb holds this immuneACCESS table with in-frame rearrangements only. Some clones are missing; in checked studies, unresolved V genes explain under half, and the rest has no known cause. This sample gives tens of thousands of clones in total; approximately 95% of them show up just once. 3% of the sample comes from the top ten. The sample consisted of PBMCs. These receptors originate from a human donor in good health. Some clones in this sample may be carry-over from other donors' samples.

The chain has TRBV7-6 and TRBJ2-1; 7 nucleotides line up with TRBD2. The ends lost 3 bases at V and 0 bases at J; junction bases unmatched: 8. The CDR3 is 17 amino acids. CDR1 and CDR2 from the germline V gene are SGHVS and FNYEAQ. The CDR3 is CASSLASSGSSYNEQFF. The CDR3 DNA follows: TGTGCCAGCAGCTTGGCCTCTAGCGGTAGCTCCTACAATGAGCAGTTCTTC.

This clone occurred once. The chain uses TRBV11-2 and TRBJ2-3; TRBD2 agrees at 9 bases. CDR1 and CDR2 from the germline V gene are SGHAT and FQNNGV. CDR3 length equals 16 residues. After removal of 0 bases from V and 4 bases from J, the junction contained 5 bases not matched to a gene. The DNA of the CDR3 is TGTGCCAGCAGCTTAGATCGAGCGGGGGGCGCAGATACGCAGTATTTT. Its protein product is CASSLDRAGGADTQYF.

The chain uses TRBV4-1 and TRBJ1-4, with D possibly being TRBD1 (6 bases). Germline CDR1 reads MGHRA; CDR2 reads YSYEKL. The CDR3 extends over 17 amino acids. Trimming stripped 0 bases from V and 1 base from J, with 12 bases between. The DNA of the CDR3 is TGCGCCAGCAGCCAAGAAGGGAACAGGGTAACTAATGAAAAACTGTTTTTT. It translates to CASSQEGNRVTNEKLFF.

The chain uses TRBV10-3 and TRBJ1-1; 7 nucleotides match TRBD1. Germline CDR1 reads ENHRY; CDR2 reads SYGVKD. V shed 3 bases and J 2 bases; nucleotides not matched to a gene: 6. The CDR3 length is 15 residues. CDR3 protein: CAISDVYRGNTEAFF. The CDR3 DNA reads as TGTGCCATCAGTGACGTCTACAGGGGAAACACTGAAGCTTTCTTT.

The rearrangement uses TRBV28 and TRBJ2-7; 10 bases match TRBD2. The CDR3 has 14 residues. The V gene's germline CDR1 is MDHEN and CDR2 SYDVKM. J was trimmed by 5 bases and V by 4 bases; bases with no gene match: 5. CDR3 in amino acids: CASSSGTSANEQYF. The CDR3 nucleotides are TGTGCCAGCAGTTCCGGGACTAGCGCCAACGAGCAGTACTTC.

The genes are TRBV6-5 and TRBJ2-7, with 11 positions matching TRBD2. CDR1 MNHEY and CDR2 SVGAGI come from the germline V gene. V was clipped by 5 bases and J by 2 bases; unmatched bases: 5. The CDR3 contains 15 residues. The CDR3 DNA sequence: TGTGCCAGCAGTACCGGGACTAGCGGAACCTACGAGCAGTACTTC. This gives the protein CASSTGTSGTYEQYF.

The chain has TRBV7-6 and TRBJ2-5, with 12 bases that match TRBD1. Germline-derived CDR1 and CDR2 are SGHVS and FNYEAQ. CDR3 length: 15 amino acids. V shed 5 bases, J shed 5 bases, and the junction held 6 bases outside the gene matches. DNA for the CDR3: TGTGCCAGCAGCACAGGGACAGGGGGCGGGGAGACCCAGTACTTC. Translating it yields CASSTGTGGGETQYF.

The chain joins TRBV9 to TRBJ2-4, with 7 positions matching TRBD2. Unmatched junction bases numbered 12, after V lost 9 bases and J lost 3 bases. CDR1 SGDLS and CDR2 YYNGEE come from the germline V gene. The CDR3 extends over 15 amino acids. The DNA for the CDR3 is TGTGCCATTAAGGTCGGGCGGGGGAGCAAAAACATTCAGTACTTC. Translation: CAIKVGRGSKNIQYF.

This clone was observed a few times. The CDR3 loop is CASSQDLTGAMNTEAFF. CDR3 nucleotides: TGTGCCAGCAGCCAAGATTTGACAGGGGCTATGAACACTGAAGCTTTCTTT. V and J are TRBV4-2 and TRBJ1-1; 8 nucleotides match TRBD1. Per germline, CDR1 LGHNA and CDR2 YNFKEQ. V gave up 0 bases and J gave up 0 bases; unmatched junction bases: 6. CDR3 size: 17 residues.

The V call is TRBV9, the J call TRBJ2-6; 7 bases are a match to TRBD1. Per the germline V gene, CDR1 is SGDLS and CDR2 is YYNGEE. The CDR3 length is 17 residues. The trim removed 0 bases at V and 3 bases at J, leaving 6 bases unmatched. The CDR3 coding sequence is TGTGCCAGCAGCGTAGGTCCAGGGGACAGTGGGGCCAACGTCCTGACTTTC. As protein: CASSVGPGDSGANVLTF.

The CDR3 loop reads CASSRLTSGRAGGELFF. As DNA, the CDR3 is TGTGCCAGCAGCCGCCTGACTAGCGGAAGAGCGGGCGGGGAGCTGTTTTTT. The chain uses TRBV11-2 and TRBJ2-2; 9 bases map to TRBD2. The germline gives CDR1 SGHAT, CDR2 FQNNGV. Trimming cost V 5 bases and J 7 bases; bases outside gene matches: 14. The CDR3 runs 17 residues.

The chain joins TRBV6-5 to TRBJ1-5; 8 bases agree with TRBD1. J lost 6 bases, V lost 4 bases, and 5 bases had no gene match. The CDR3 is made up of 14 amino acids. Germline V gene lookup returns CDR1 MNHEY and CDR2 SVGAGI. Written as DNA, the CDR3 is TGTGCCAGCAGTTCAGGACAGGGCGGTCAGCCCCAGCATTTT. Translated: CASSSGQGGQPQHF.

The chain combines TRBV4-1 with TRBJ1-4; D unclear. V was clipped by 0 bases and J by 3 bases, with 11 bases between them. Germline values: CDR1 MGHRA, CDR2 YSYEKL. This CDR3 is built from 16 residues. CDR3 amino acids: CASSQDWRRANEKLFF. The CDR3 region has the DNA TGCGCCAGCAGCCAAGATTGGCGGCGTGCTAATGAAAAACTGTTTTTT.

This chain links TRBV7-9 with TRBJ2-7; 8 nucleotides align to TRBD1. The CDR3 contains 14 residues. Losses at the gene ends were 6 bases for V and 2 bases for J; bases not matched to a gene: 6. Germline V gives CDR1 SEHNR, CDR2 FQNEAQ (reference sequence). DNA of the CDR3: TGTGCCAGCAGGACCGGACAGGGAACCTACGAGCAGTACTTC. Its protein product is CASRTGQGTYEQYF.

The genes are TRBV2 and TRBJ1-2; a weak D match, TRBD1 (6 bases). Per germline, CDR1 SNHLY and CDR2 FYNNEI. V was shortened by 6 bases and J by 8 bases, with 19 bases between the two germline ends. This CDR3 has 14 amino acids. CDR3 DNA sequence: TGTGCCAGCAGCCCGGGACACGGTAGTGACGGCTACACCTTC. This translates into CASSPGHGSDGYTF.

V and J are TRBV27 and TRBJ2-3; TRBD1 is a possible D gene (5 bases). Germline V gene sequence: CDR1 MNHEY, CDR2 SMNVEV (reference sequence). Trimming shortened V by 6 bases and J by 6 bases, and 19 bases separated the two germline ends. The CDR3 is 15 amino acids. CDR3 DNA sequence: TGTGCCAGCAGACCTGACAGCGCCTGGCGGGATACGCAGTATTTT. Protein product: CASRPDSAWRDTQYF.

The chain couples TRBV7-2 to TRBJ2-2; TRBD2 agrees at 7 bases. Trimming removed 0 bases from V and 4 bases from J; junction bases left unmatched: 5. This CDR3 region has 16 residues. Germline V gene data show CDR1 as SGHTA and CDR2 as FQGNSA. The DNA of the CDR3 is TGTGCCAGCAGCTTAGCGGGGGGGTTCGGCACCGGGGAGCTGTTTTTT. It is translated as CASSLAGGFGTGELFF.

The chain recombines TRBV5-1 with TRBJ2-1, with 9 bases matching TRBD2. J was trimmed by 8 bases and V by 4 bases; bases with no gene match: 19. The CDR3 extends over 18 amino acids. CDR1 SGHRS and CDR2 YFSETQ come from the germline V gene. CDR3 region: CASSHDEDAGTSPDEQFF. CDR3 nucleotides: TGCGCCAGCAGCCACGATGAGGACGCCGGGACTAGCCCGGATGAGCAGTTCTTC.

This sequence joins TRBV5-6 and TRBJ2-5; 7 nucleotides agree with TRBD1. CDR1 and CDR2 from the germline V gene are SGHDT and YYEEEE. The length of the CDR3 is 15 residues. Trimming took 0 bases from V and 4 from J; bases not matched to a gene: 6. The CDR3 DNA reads TGTGCCAGCAGCTTGGAGGGGGCAGGTCGAGAGACCCAGTACTTC. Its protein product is CASSLEGAGRETQYF.

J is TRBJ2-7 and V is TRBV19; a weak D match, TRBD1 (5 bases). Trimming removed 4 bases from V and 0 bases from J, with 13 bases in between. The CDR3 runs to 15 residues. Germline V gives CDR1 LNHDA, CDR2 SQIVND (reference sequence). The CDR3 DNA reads TGTGCCAGTAGTACGTTGGGCAGGGACTCCTACGAGCAGTACTTC. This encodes CASSTLGRDSYEQYF.

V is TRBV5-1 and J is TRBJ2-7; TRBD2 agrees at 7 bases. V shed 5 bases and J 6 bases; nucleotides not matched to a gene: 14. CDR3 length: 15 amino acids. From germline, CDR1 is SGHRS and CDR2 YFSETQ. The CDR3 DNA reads TGCGCCAGCAGTCCCATCGCGGGAGTGGGCTCCGAGCAGTACTTC. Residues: CASSPIAGVGSEQYF.

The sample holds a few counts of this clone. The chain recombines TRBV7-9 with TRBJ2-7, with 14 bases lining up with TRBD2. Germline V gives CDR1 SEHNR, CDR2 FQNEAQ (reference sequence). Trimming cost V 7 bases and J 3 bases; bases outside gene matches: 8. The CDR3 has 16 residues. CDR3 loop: CASTLGLAGGRYEQYF. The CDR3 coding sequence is TGTGCCAGCACCCTAGGACTAGCGGGAGGACGCTACGAGCAGTACTTC.

The CDR3: CSERQGNTEAFF. CDR3 DNA sequence: TGCAGCGAACGACAGGGGAACACTGAAGCTTTCTTT. The J gene is TRBJ1-1, the V gene TRBV29-1, with 7 bases matching TRBD1. Trimming cost V 7 bases and J 1 base; bases outside gene matches: 3. This CDR3 region has 12 residues. CDR1 SQVTM and CDR2 ANQGSEA come from the germline V gene.

CDR3 bases: TGTGCCAGCAGCGACCGAGGACTAGCGGTTTTCGAGCAGTACTTC. It encodes CASSDRGLAVFEQYF. The chain uses TRBV7-6 and TRBJ2-7, with 10 bases identical to TRBD2. There are 15 residues in the CDR3. The trim removed 5 bases at V and 6 bases at J, leaving 10 bases unmatched. Looked up from germline, CDR1 is SGHVS and CDR2 is FNYEAQ.

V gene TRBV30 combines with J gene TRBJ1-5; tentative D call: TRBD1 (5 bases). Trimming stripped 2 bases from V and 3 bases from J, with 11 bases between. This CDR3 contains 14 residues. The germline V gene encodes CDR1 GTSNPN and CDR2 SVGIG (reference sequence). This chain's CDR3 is CAWSTQVYNQPQHF. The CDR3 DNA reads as TGTGCCTGGAGTACACAGGTTTACAATCAGCCCCAGCATTTT.

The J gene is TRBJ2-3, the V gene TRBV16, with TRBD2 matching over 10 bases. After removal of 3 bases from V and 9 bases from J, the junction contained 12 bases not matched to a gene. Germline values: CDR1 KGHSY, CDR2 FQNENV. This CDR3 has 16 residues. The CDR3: CASSQSSGRASRTQYF. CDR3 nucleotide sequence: TGTGCCAGCAGCCAGTCGAGCGGGAGGGCCTCTAGGACGCAGTATTTT. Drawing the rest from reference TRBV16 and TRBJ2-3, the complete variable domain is GEEVAQTPKHLVRGEGQKAKLYCAPIKGHSYVFWYQQVLKNEFKFLISFQNENVFDETGMPKERFSAKCLPNSPCSLEIQATKLEDSAVYFCASSQSSGRASRTQYFGPGTRLTVL.

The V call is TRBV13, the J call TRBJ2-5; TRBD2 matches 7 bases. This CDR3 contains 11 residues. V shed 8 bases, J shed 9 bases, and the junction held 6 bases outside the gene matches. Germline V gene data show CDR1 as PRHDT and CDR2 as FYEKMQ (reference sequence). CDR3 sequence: CASGEGGAQYF. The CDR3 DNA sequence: TGTGCCAGCGGCGAGGGAGGGGCCCAGTACTTC.

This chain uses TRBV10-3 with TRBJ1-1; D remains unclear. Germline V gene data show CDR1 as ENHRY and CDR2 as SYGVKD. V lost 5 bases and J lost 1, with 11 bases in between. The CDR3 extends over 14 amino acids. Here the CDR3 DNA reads TGTGCCATCAGTTCGAGATGGGCGAACACTGAAGCTTTCTTT. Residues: CAISSRWANTEAFF.